This record covers a single TCR beta chain. Its antigen remains unidentified. CDR3 length: 17 amino acids. With 0 bases clipped from V and 5 bases from J, the junction kept 11 bases outside the gene matches. Germline CDR1 reads SGDLS; CDR2 reads YYNGEE. The source of the sample is a study of somatic mutations in cytotoxic T cells in rheumatoid arthritis. Study overall: Some V beta antibody-stained T-cell populations were flow-sorted at nearly 100% purity, including V beta1+ cells sequenced for TCRB. Findings and limits, study-wide: A significant difference in CD8+ T-cell clonality was not found between rheumatoid arthritis patients and age-matched healthy controls. Of more than 60 patients, seven to nine had a largest CD8+ clone that exceeded 20% of CD8+ cells. The antigen targets of the expanded CD8+ clones lacked identification.

Generated by immunoSEQ multiplex PCR, the TCRdb table keeps only in-frame clones and is missing some. The data show 10,000 to 12,000 clones, around 77% seen once. The rearrangement links TRBV9 to TRBJ2-3; 8 nucleotides align to TRBD2. This receptor was obtained from a man aged 45 to 65 in good health. Sequenced input: CD8+ T cells sorted from blood. Written as DNA, the CDR3 is TGTGCCAGCAGCGTAGCGGGCGGGGGGACCTCCGGAGATACGCAGTATTTT. It encodes CASSVAGGGTSGDTQYF.